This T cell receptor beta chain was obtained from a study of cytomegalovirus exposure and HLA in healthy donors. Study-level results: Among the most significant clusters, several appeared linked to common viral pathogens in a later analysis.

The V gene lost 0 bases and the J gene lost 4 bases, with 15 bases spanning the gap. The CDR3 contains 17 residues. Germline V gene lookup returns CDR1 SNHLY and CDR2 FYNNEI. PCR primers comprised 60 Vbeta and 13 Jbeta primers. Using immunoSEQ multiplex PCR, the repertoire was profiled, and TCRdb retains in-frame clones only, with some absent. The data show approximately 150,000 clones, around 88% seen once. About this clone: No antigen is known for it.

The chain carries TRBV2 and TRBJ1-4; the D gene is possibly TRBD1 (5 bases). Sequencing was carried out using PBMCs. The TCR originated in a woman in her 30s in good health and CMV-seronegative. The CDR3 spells CASSEALRGMGNEKLFF. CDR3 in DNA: TGTGCCAGCAGTGAAGCGCTTCGGGGGATGGGTAATGAAAAACTGTTTTTT.